This T cell receptor beta chain was documented in a study of PD-1 blockade in classical Hodgkin lymphoma. The wider study: A 3 mg/kg intravenous dose of nivolumab was received by patients every 2 weeks.

The data were produced by immunoSEQ multiplex PCR, yet TCRdb's version contains in-frame clones alone and is incomplete. The repertoire holds approximately 29,000 clones, approximately 79% seen once, with around 0.6% in the top ten. Study outcomes and limitations: As was reported, newly diagnosed patients showed lower baseline TCR diversity than healthy donors did. The drivers behind the repertoire differences, possibly disease activity or prior therapy, remain undefined. The diversity seen at baseline in complete responders resembled that of newly diagnosed patients.

The time point is: cycle 4 day 1 (C4D1), after 5 to 7 weeks of nivolumab. Each and every patient relapsed after autologous stem cell transplantation, and patients got differing brentuximab vedotin exposure. The authors purified CD4+ T cells from thawed PBMCs by magnetic negative selection. The CDR3 has 15 residues. J lost 5 bases, V lost 4 bases, and 6 bases had no gene match. CDR1 and CDR2 from the germline V gene are SGHVS and FNYEAQ. The sample holds one count of this clone. Its target is unknown. This sequence was found in a human donor with classical Hodgkin lymphoma. Material: CD4+ T cells from blood, obtained before the fourth cycle of nivolumab. This chain connects TRBV7-6 to TRBJ2-2; 8 bases are shared with TRBD1. CDR3 nucleotides: TGTGCCAGCAGCTCTCGGACAGGGCGGACCGGGGAGCTGTTTTTT. Protein product: CASSSRTGRTGELFF.